This T cell receptor beta chain derives from a study of cytomegalovirus exposure and HLA in healthy donors. Whole-study context: T cells numbering about 179 million yielded more than 95 million unique TCR beta sequences in an earlier analysis.

Findings of the study overall: 87-base-pair reads could not separate some V segments, including TRBV6-2 and TRBV6-3. A missense variant in DCLRE1C was later tied to TCR beta V- and J-gene trimming.

As regards this clone: The target antigen is unknown.

Germline assignment: CDR1 LNHDA and CDR2 SQIVND (reference sequence). The CDR3 totals 13 residues. V lost 3 bases, J lost 3 bases, and 6 bases lay in between. The study ran its PCR with 60 Vbeta and 13 Jbeta primers. Sequencing used immunoSEQ multiplex PCR; TCRdb keeps in-frame clones, though not all of them. The sample contains more than 85,000 clones, approximately 77% of which appear only once. The sequencing sample was made of PBMCs. This TCR came from a male donor in good health and CMV-seropositive. V gene TRBV19 combines with J gene TRBJ2-1; no clear D. The CDR3 protein is CASSIEFYNEQFF. CDR3 nucleotides: TGTGCCAGTAGTATTGAGTTCTACAATGAGCAGTTCTTC.